One sample yielded the 24 T cell receptor beta chains listed below, sequenced in a study of T-cell reconstitution after alpha-beta-depleted transplantation in children. Unique molecular identifiers were used to barcode this TCRbeta library. TCRdb reprocessed the PCR reads via MiXCR and lists one record per CDR3 protein. This sample has some 200,000 distinct CDR3 sequences, with 6.3% found just once. The specimen comprised PBMCs, sampled before TCRalphabeta/CD19-depleted stem cell transplant. These receptors originate from a girl in the first two years of life with combined immunodeficiency, due to receive a stem cell transplant.

This clonotype occurred a few times. The chain employs TRBV12-3 or TRBV12-4 and TRBJ2-2, with 7 bases aligning to TRBD2. The CDR3 runs 22 residues. Losses at the gene ends were 1 base for V and 3 bases for J; bases not matched to a gene: 23. Written as DNA, the CDR3 is TGTGCCAGCAGTTTAGGGGTGGGAGCGGGATTATCCCTTAGTACTTACACCGGGGAGCTGTTTTTT. It specifies CASSLGVGAGLSLSTYTGELFF.

This clonotype was counted ten times or more. This sequence joins TRBV6-6 and TRBJ2-7; TRBD1 agrees at 7 bases. This CDR3 contains 13 residues. Germline CDR1 MNHNY, CDR2 SVGAGI (reference sequence). The junction had 5 bases not matched to a gene; V was cut back by 4 bases and J by 5 bases. For the CDR3, the DNA is TGTGCCAGCAGTTCAGGACAGGCCCACGAGCAGTACTTC. Translated, it gives CASSSGQAHEQYF.

This clonotype was counted at least ten times. The chain couples TRBV5-1 to TRBJ2-5; D is undetermined. The germline V gene has CDR1 SGHRS and CDR2 YFSETQ. The CDR3 contains 14 residues. The V end was cut by 1 base, the J end by 1 base, with 8 bases between. CDR3 sequence (DNA): TGCGCCAGCAGCTTGTCGGTCAGCCAAGAGACCCAGTACTTC. Translated: CASSLSVSQETQYF.

About this clonotype itself: A much larger clone lies one base from this, so it may be a read error. The chain carries TRBV20-1 and TRBJ2-1, with D possibly TRBD2 on 7 matching bases. Trimming took off 6 bases at V and 2 bases at J, with 23 bases between the two ends. CDR1 and CDR2 from the germline V gene are DFQATT and SNEGSKA (reference sequence). The CDR3 consists of 17 residues. As DNA, the CDR3 is TGCAGTGCAGCCAGGGGACTATCGGGGGGTACCTACAATGAGCAGTTCTTC. Its protein is CSAARGLSGGTYNEQFF.

This clonotype was detected only a few times. J is TRBJ2-1 and V is TRBV29-1; D is unclear. The V gene's germline CDR1 is SQVTM and CDR2 ANQGSEA. The V and J ends lost 6 bases and 10 bases respectively, with 13 bases between them. This CDR3 comprises 11 residues. CDR3 DNA sequence: TGCAGCGTCGCCCCCGGGTTAGAGCAGTTCTTC. Its protein is CSVAPGLEQFF.

This clonotype showed up many times. The rearrangement links TRBV6-5 to TRBJ2-3; weak D call: TRBD2 (6 bases). The V end lost 2 bases, the J end lost 0 bases, and 18 bases lay between the germline ends. The CDR3 is 18 residues long. The germline V gene encodes CDR1 MNHEY and CDR2 SVGAGI. The CDR3 reads CASSYLLRERESTDTQYF. DNA for the CDR3: TGTGCCAGCAGTTACCTGTTACGGGAGAGGGAGAGCACAGATACGCAGTATTTT.

This clonotype was counted many times. V usage is TRBV6-1 and J usage is TRBJ2-1, with TRBD2 matching 9 bases. Germline loops: CDR1 MNHNS, CDR2 SASEGT. This CDR3 contains 13 residues. V was clipped by 9 bases and J by 6 bases; unmatched bases: 6. CDR3 sequence reads: CASAGGPANEQFF. CDR3 DNA: TGTGCCAGTGCGGGAGGGCCGGCCAATGAGCAGTTCTTC.

In its sample, this clonotype was seen a few times. The chain combines TRBV12-3 or TRBV12-4 with TRBJ1-5; D is perhaps TRBD1 (5 bases). The CDR3 loop spans 14 amino acids. The V end was cut by 5 bases, the J end by 1 base, with 9 bases between. As DNA, the CDR3 is TGTGCCAGCAGTAGGGGTTGGAGCAATCAGCCCCAGCATTTT. Amino acids: CASSRGWSNQPQHF.

This clonotype was recorded many times. The genes are TRBV20-1 and TRBJ2-7; 9 nucleotides line up with TRBD2. After removal of 6 bases from V and 4 bases from J, the junction contained 13 bases not matched to a gene. The CDR3 has 15 amino acids. Germline V lookup: CDR1 DFQATT, CDR2 SNEGSKA (reference sequence). The CDR3 region has the DNA TGCAGTGCCACTGACTTGACTAGCGGACAATACGAGCAGTACTTC. Its protein is CSATDLTSGQYEQYF.

This clonotype was recorded many times. This chain uses TRBV29-1 with TRBJ2-6; 8 bases align to TRBD1. The CDR3 consists of 17 residues. Losses at the gene ends were 5 bases for V and 2 bases for J; bases not matched to a gene: 11. Germline CDR1 reads SQVTM; CDR2 reads ANQGSEA. CDR3 sequence (DNA): TGCAGCGTTCAGGAGGGGACAGGAAGAACTGGGGCCAACGTCCTGACTTTC. Translated: CSVQEGTGRTGANVLTF.

In its sample, this clonotype was seen many times. The chain combines TRBV7-2 with TRBJ2-3; tentative D call: TRBD2 (7 bases). V lost 11 bases, J lost 3 bases, and 15 bases lay in between. Germline V gene data show CDR1 as SGHTA and CDR2 as FQGNSA. The length of the CDR3 is 13 residues. The chain's CDR3 is CAVGRGPTDTQYF. CDR3 DNA sequence: TGTGCCGTCGGGCGGGGGCCGACAGATACGCAGTATTTT. The entire variable domain, with the rest obtained from reference TRBV7-2 and TRBJ2-3, is as follows: GAGVSQSPSNKVTEKGKDVELRCDPISGHTALYWYRQSLGQGLEFLIYFQGNSAPDKSGLPSDRFSAERTGGSVSTLTIQRTQQEDSAVYLCAVGRGPTDTQYFGPGTRLTVL.

This clonotype was counted many times. The gene calls are TRBV4-3 and TRBJ2-3, with TRBD2 matching 9 bases. The CDR3 runs 17 residues. J lost 4 bases, V lost 0 bases, and 8 bases had no gene match. The germline gives CDR1 LGHNA, CDR2 YSLEER. The CDR3 sequence is CASSQERAGGLADTQYF. The CDR3 coding sequence is TGCGCCAGCAGCCAAGAACGGGCGGGGGGGCTGGCAGATACGCAGTATTTT.

This clonotype was found a few times. V usage is TRBV7-3 and J usage is TRBJ2-5, with D uncertain. The germline gives CDR1 SGHTA, CDR2 FQGTGA. The length of the CDR3 is 14 residues. The V end lost 5 bases, the J end lost 2 bases, and 12 bases lay between the germline ends. The CDR3 DNA reads as TGTGCCAGCAGCCCGGCTGACGTACAAGAGACCCAGTACTTC. This gives the protein CASSPADVQETQYF.

This clonotype occurred a few times. V and J are TRBV12-3 or TRBV12-4 and TRBJ1-5; D ambiguous. The V end lost 5 bases, the J end lost 7 bases, and 12 bases lay between the germline ends. The CDR3 extends over 13 amino acids. CDR3 sequence: CASSRQTPQPQHF. The DNA for the CDR3 is TGTGCCAGCAGTCGCCAGACCCCCCAGCCCCAGCATTTT.

This clonotype was counted ten times or more. The V call is TRBV28, the J call TRBJ2-3, with D possibly TRBD2 on 7 matching bases. CDR3 length: 17 residues. CDR1 and CDR2 (germline): MDHEN, SYDVKM. V lost 3 bases and J 0 bases, leaving 16 bases between the germline ends. CDR3 loop: CASSLGRWGGSTDTQYF. In DNA, the CDR3 is TGTGCCAGCAGTTTGGGGCGTTGGGGGGGCAGCACAGATACGCAGTATTTT.

This clonotype was seen at least ten times. V is TRBV3-1 and J is TRBJ2-5, with 9 bases aligning to TRBD2. The V and J ends lost 3 bases and 1 base, in that order; junction bases with no gene match: 6. The CDR3 spans 16 residues. Looked up from germline, CDR1 is LGHDT and CDR2 is YNNKEL (reference sequence). The CDR3 DNA follows: TGTGCCAGCAGCCAGGTAGCGGGAGTGGGCCAAGAGACCCAGTACTTC. It specifies CASSQVAGVGQETQYF.

This clonotype was counted at least ten times. The chain has TRBV15 and TRBJ2-1, with 7 nucleotides matching TRBD1. The germline V gene has CDR1 LNHNV and CDR2 YYDKDF (reference sequence). There are 13 residues in the CDR3. The J segment lost 4 bases and the V segment lost 6 bases, leaving 3 bases of the junction unmatched. The CDR3 DNA reads TGTGCCACCAGTCCGACAGGGTACAATGAGCAGTTCTTC. As protein: CATSPTGYNEQFF. The whole variable domain, filled in from reference TRBV15 and TRBJ2-1, reads DAMVIQNPRYQVTQFGKPVTLSCSQTLNHNVMYWYQQKSSQAPKLLFHYYDKDFNNEADTPDNFQSRRPNTSFCFLDIRSPGLGDTAMYLCATSPTGYNEQFFGPGTRLTVL.

This clonotype was counted many times. The chain is built from TRBV10-3 and TRBJ2-5; the D gene could be TRBD1 or TRBD2 (5 bases each). Trimming left V 2 bases short and J 4 bases short, with 14 bases between. Germline CDR1 reads ENHRY; CDR2 reads SYGVKD. The CDR3 is 15 residues long. The chain's CDR3 is CAISEAGSGRETQYF. The DNA for the CDR3 is TGTGCCATCAGTGAGGCGGGTTCGGGGCGAGAGACCCAGTACTTC.

This clonotype was seen many times. V is TRBV29-1 and J is TRBJ1-2; D gene unclear. Germline CDR1 reads SQVTM; CDR2 reads ANQGSEA. The CDR3 has 14 amino acids. The V end was cut by 4 bases, the J end by 0 bases, with 12 bases between. CDR3 protein: CSVGPGPANYGYTF. CDR3 DNA sequence: TGCAGCGTTGGACCGGGCCCAGCTAACTATGGCTACACCTTC.

The chain links TRBV4-2 to TRBJ1-3; D is ambiguous. The V gene lost 0 bases and the J gene lost 9 bases, with 9 bases spanning the gap. CDR1 and CDR2 (germline): LGHNA, YNFKEQ. The CDR3 loop spans 13 amino acids. The CDR3 coding sequence is TGTGCCAGCAGCCAAGATCGGCGGCGCACCATATATTTT. It codes for CASSQDRRRTIYF.

In this sample, this clonotype turned up many times. The chain joins TRBV7-9 to TRBJ2-1; D unresolved. V was cut by 4 bases and J by 10 bases, with 20 bases left in between. The CDR3 runs 15 residues. The germline CDR1 and CDR2 sequences are SEHNR and FQNEAQ (reference sequence). CDR3 amino acids: CASSYQERPSEEQFF. CDR3 nucleotides: TGTGCCAGCAGCTACCAGGAAAGGCCTAGTGAAGAGCAGTTCTTC.

At least ten counts were recorded for this clonotype. The gene calls are TRBV11-2 and TRBJ2-2; D is ambiguous. The CDR3 spans 12 residues. Trimming stripped 1 base from V and 8 bases from J, with 5 bases between. Germline CDR1 reads SGHAT; CDR2 reads FQNNGV. The CDR3 loop reads CASSLGRGELFF. The DNA of the CDR3 is TGTGCCAGCAGCTTAGGCAGGGGGGAGCTGTTTTTT.

This clonotype was seen at least ten times. The V and J genes are TRBV12-3 or TRBV12-4 and TRBJ2-1; 9 bases are shared with TRBD2. Losses at the gene ends were 8 bases for V and 4 bases for J; bases not matched to a gene: 3. This CDR3 is 13 amino acids long. The CDR3 spells CASGLAGYNEQFF. The CDR3 coding sequence is TGTGCCAGCGGGCTAGCGGGGTACAATGAGCAGTTCTTC.

The table lists this clonotype with many counts. The rearrangement joins TRBV12-3 or TRBV12-4 to TRBJ2-7; D gene ambiguous. Trimming pared 7 bases from V and 2 bases from J, leaving 9 bases between. The CDR3 covers 12 residues. CDR3 DNA sequence: TGTGCCAGCACCTTAGGGACCTACGAGCAGTACTTC. This codes for CASTLGTYEQYF.